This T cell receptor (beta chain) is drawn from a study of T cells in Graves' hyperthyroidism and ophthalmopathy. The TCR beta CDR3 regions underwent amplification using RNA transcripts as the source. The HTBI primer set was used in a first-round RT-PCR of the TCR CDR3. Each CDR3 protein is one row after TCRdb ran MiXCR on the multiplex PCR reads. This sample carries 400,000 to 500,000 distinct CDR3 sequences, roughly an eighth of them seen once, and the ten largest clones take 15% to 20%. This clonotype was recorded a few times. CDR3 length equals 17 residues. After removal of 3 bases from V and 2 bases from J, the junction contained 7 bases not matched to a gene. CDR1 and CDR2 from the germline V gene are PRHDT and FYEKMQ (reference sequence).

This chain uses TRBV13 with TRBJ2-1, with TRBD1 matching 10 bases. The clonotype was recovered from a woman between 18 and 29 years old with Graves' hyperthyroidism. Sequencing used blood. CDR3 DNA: TGTGCCAGCAGCTTCGGGGGGACAGGGGCCCCCTACAATGAGCAGTTCTTC. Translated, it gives CASSFGGTGAPYNEQFF.